This record looks at one T cell receptor (beta chain) sequence and its context. Antigen unknown. The entry originates in a study of T cell responses to AZD1222 COVID-19 vaccine. General study points: Only 6 or 7 people who got AZD1222 tested seropositive at baseline.

Germline CDR1 PRHDT, CDR2 FYEKMQ (reference sequence). Trimming removed 6 bases from V and 4 bases from J, with 15 bases in between. The CDR3 is made up of 14 amino acids. The method was immunoSEQ multiplex PCR; TCRdb's version includes in-frame clones alone and lacks a portion of them. The sample holds 150,000 or so clones, about nine tenths seen once. V gene TRBV13 combines with J gene TRBJ1-2; D ambiguous. The source of this sequence is an adult who received the AZD1222 COVID-19 vaccine. The sequencing used peripheral blood, collected 28 days after the second AZD1222 dose. Here the CDR3 DNA reads TGTGCCAGCAGACCTCCCGGGAGCGGCTATGGCTACACCTTC. This codes for CASRPPGSGYGYTF.